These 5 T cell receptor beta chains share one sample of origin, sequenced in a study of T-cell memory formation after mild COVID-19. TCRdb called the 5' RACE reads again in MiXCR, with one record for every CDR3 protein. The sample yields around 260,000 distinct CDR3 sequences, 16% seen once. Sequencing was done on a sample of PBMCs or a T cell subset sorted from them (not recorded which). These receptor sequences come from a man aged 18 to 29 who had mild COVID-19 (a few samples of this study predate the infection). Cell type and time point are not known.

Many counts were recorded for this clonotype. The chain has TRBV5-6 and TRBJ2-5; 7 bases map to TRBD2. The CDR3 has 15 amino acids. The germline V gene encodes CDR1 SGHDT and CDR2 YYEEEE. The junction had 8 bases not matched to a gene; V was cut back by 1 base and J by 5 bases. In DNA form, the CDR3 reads TGTGCCAGCAGCTTGAGAGCCATGGGAGGGGAGACCCAGTACTTC. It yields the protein CASSLRAMGGETQYF.

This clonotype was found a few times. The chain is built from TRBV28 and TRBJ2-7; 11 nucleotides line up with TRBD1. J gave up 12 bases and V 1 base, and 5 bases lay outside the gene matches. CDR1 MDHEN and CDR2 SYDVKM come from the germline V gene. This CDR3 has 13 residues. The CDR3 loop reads CASSLSGTGGLYV. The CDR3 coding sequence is TGTGCCAGCAGTTTATCCGGGACAGGGGGACTGTACGTC.

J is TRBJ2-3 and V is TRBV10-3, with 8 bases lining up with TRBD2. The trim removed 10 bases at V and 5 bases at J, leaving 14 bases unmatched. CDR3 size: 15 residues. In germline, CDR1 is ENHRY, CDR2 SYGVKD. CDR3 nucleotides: TGTGCCACCACCGGAGACGGGGGGGCTGTAGATACGCAGTATTTT. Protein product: CATTGDGGAVDTQYF.

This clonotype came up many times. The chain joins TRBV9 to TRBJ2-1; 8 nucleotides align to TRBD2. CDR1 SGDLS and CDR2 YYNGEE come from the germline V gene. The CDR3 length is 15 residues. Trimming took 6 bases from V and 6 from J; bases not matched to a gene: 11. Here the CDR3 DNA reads TGTGCCAGCACCCTCGGGGGGGACTTAACCAATGAGCAGTTCTTC. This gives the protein CASTLGGDLTNEQFF.

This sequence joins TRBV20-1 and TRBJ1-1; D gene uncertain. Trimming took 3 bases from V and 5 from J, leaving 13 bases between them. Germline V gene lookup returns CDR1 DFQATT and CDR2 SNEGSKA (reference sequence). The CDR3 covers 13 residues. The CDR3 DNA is TGCAGTGCTAGTCTGTCCCAGGAAACTGAAGCTTTCTTT. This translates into CSASLSQETEAFF.